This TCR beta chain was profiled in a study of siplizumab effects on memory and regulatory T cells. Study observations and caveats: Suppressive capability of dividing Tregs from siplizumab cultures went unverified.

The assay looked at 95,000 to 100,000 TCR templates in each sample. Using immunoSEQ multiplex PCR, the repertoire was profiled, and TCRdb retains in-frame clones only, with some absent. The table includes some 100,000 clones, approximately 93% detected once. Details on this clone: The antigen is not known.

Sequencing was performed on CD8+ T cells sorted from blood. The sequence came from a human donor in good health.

In nucleotides, the CDR3 is TGCGCCAGCAGCCAAGTGGGGACAGGGGAGCAGTTCTTC. It encodes CASSQVGTGEQFF. The chain joins TRBV4-1 to TRBJ2-1; 9 positions match TRBD1. The CDR3 length is 13 residues. With 1 base clipped from V and 10 bases from J, the junction kept 2 bases outside the gene matches. Germline CDR1 is MGHRA and CDR2 is YSYEKL.